The table lists the clone carrying this TCR beta chain with a count of one. These data belong to a study of shared clonotypes between healthy human individuals. Germline V lookup: CDR1 SNHLY, CDR2 FYNNEI. Trimming at V came to 8 bases and at J to 4 bases, leaving 10 bases not matched to a gene. The CDR3 has 14 amino acids. Assay: immunoSEQ multiplex PCR; the TCRdb copy retains only in-frame clones and omits some. The sample has about 690,000 clones; roughly 88% are singletons. The sequencing sample was made of memory CD8+ T cells from PBMCs. As to subset: CD45RO+ cells pooled with CCR7-negative TemRA cells. The source is a young man in good health. Some clones in this sample may be carry-over from other donors' samples. The J gene is TRBJ1-1, the V gene TRBV2; TRBD1 aligns across 7 bases. The CDR3 nucleotides are TGTGCCAGCCGACAGGGTATTCGATCCACTGAAGCTTTCTTT. Translated: CASRQGIRSTEAFF.